Presented here are 10 T cell receptor beta chains from one specimen sequenced in a study of cytomegalovirus exposure and HLA in healthy donors. In the PCR, 60 Vbeta and 13 Jbeta primers were used. Here immunoSEQ multiplex PCR was the method, and the copy in TCRdb shows in-frame clones only, minus some. The sample comprises more than 90,000 clones, roughly 80% of which are singletons, and over 6% rests with the top ten. Material for sequencing was PBMCs. Receptors originate from a middle-aged man in good health and CMV-seropositive.

V and J are TRBV5-6 and TRBJ2-5; 8 positions match TRBD1. The J call could be wrong; TRBJ2-7 is a better fit for the DNA end. This CDR3 comprises 14 residues. Germline V gene data show CDR1 as SGHDT and CDR2 as YYEEEE. This CDR3 is CASSFGQGPYEQYF. For the CDR3, the DNA is TGTGCCAGCAGCTTCGGACAGGGACCCTACGAGCAGTACTTC.

V gene TRBV7-2 combines with J gene TRBJ1-5, with 10 nucleotides matching TRBD1. V dropped 6 bases and J dropped 2; count of bases not matched to a gene: 4. Germline V lookup: CDR1 SGHTA, CDR2 FQGNSA. This CDR3 is 15 amino acids long. CDR3 sequence (DNA): TGTGCCAGCAGGAGACAGGGGGCTGGCAATCAGCCCCAGCATTTT. Its protein product is CASRRQGAGNQPQHF.

This chain joins TRBV28 and TRBJ2-7; TRBD2 matches at 11 bases. Trimming took 5 bases from V and 2 from J; bases not matched to a gene: 8. The CDR3 consists of 16 residues. CDR1 is MDHEN and CDR2 is SYDVKM in the germline V gene. DNA for the CDR3: TGTGCCAGCAGTCCCAGCTCTAGCGGGAGGACCTACGAGCAGTACTTC. It codes for CASSPSSSGRTYEQYF.

The chain couples TRBV19 to TRBJ1-3; perhaps TRBD1 as D (5 bases). Germline V CDR1 and CDR2: LNHDA, SQIVND (reference sequence). The ends were cut back, 7 bases at V and 1 base at J, with 11 bases in the middle. The CDR3 extends over 14 amino acids. The CDR3 bases are TGTGCCAGTAATTCCCAGGGATCTGGAAACACCATATATTTT. This encodes CASNSQGSGNTIYF. The full variable domain, with the rest looked up from reference TRBV19 and TRBJ1-3, is DGGITQSPKYLFRKEGQNVTLSCEQNLNHDAMYWYRQDPGQGLRLIYYSQIVNDFQKGDIAEGYSVSREKKESFPLTVTSAQKNPTAFYLCASNSQGSGNTIYFGEGSWLTVV.

CDR3 sequence: CASSLTSGRAKEDTQYF. In nucleotides, the CDR3 is TGCGCCAGCAGCCTCACTAGCGGGAGGGCCAAGGAGGATACGCAGTATTTT. J is TRBJ2-3 and V is TRBV4-3; 13 bases are shared with TRBD2. The J segment lost 6 bases and the V segment lost 4 bases, leaving 10 bases of the junction unmatched. CDR1 LGHNA and CDR2 YSLEER come from the germline V gene. The CDR3 loop spans 17 amino acids.

This clone was seen only once. The chain has TRBV29-1 and TRBJ2-3, with 7 bases identical to TRBD1. This CDR3 is built from 13 residues. Unmatched junction bases numbered 4, after V lost 7 bases and J lost 0 bases. In germline, CDR1 is SQVTM, CDR2 ANQGSEA. As DNA, the CDR3 is TGCAGCGGAAGACAGGGTAGCACAGATACGCAGTATTTT. It translates to CSGRQGSTDTQYF.

CDR3: CASSSQGKPQHF. CDR3 DNA sequence: TGTGCCAGCAGCTCTCAGGGGAAGCCCCAGCATTTT. The chain combines TRBV7-9 with TRBJ1-5; D possibly corresponds to TRBD1 (6 bases). Trimming cost V 4 bases and J 8 bases, with 9 bases left between them. The CDR3 totals 12 residues. Per the germline V gene, CDR1 is SEHNR and CDR2 is FQNEAQ (reference sequence).

The chain carries TRBV7-9 and TRBJ2-2; 8 bases match TRBD1. This CDR3 is built from 15 residues. The germline CDR1 and CDR2 sequences are SEHNR and FQNEAQ (reference sequence). Losses at the gene ends were 4 bases for V and 4 bases for J; bases not matched to a gene: 5. The CDR3 DNA sequence: TGTGCCAGCAGCTCGGGACAGGTTAGCACCGGGGAGCTGTTTTTT. It codes for CASSSGQVSTGELFF.

The J gene is TRBJ2-1, the V gene TRBV23-1, with D perhaps matching TRBD2 (5 bases). TRBV23-1 is sorted into the ORF group, with uncertain function. The length of the CDR3 is 16 residues. The germline V and J ends were trimmed by 7 bases and 2 bases, with 18 bases remaining between them. CDR3: CASTEFKRRPYNEQFF. DNA for the CDR3: TGCGCCAGCACCGAGTTTAAGCGGCGGCCCTACAATGAGCAGTTCTTC.

Only one count was recorded for this clone. The chain carries TRBV11-2 and TRBJ2-7; D may be TRBD2 (6 bases). CDR3 size: 16 residues. Germline assignment: CDR1 SGHAT and CDR2 FQNNGV. The V end was cut by 1 base, the J end by 2 bases, with 15 bases between. This chain's CDR3 is CASSLVVSAGTYEQYF. CDR3 sequence (DNA): TGTGCCAGCAGCTTAGTGGTATCGGCGGGGACCTACGAGCAGTACTTC.